These 15 T cell receptor beta chains share one sample of origin, sequenced in a study of OX40 agonist ivuxolimab in advanced cancers. Profiling relied on immunoSEQ multiplex PCR, and the TCRdb table lists in-frame clones only, not all of them. The data show tens of thousands of clones, approximately 89% seen once. The input for sequencing was CD4+ or CD8+ T cells sorted from blood, taken in a trial of the OX40 agonist ivuxolimab. These receptors were obtained from an adult with an advanced solid tumor such as melanoma, head and neck, liver or kidney cancer.

The rearrangement links TRBV4-3 to TRBJ2-5; TRBD2 is a possible D gene (5 bases). This CDR3 is built from 14 residues. CDR1 and CDR2 from the germline V gene are LGHNA and YSLEER. V was shortened by 0 bases and J by 2 bases, with 7 bases between the two germline ends. This CDR3 is CASSQDTGQETQYF. The CDR3 coding sequence is TGCGCCAGCAGCCAAGATACGGGGCAAGAGACCCAGTACTTC.

This rearrangement joins TRBV6-1 to TRBJ2-6, with D unclear. The CDR3 consists of 15 residues. Germline-derived CDR1 and CDR2 are MNHNS and SASEGT. V was pared by 5 bases and J by 4 bases, with 12 bases between. The CDR3 DNA reads TGTGCCAGCAGTCCTCAGCAAATGGGGGCCAACGTCCTGACTTTC. Its protein product is CASSPQQMGANVLTF.

The genes are TRBV30 and TRBJ1-2; unclear D gene. The CDR3 contains 15 residues. CDR1 and CDR2 (germline): GTSNPN, SVGIG (reference sequence). V shed 1 base and J shed 0 bases, with 12 bases lying between them. The CDR3 region is CAWSEAGLANYGYTF. The CDR3 region has the DNA TGTGCCTGGAGTGAGGCTGGCCTGGCTAACTATGGCTACACCTTC.

In DNA form, the CDR3 reads TGTGCCAGCAGCCTTCTCGGCACCGGGGAGCTGTTTTTT. Protein sequence: CASSLLGTGELFF. The chain uses TRBV7-2 and TRBJ2-2; D is unresolved. The CDR3 is made up of 13 amino acids. V was cut by 5 bases and J by 4 bases, with 8 bases left in between. CDR1 is SGHTA, CDR2 FQGNSA, per germline.

The chain joins TRBV5-4 to TRBJ2-1; D call uncertain. The V gene's germline CDR1 is SGHNT and CDR2 YYREEE (reference sequence). CDR3 length equals 14 residues. V lost 7 bases and J lost 6, with 17 bases in between. The CDR3 DNA follows: TGTGCCAGCGGCTACACAGTCGAGCCCAATGAGCAGTTCTTC. As protein: CASGYTVEPNEQFF.

The chain has TRBV11-1 and TRBJ2-5; 9 nucleotides agree with TRBD2. J gave up 7 bases and V 5 bases, and 11 bases lay outside the gene matches. The germline gives CDR1 SGHAT, CDR2 FQDESV (reference sequence). The CDR3 length is 15 residues. CDR3 bases: TGTGCCAGCAGCCGTCTGGGACTAGCTCGTGGGACCCAGTACTTC. This gives the protein CASSRLGLARGTQYF.

V usage is TRBV5-1 and J usage is TRBJ2-6; D is uncertain. The CDR3 consists of 16 residues. Per germline, CDR1 SGHRS and CDR2 YFSETQ. V gave up 4 bases and J gave up 2 bases, with 13 bases separating them. CDR3 nucleotide sequence: TGCGCCAGCAGCCTATCCCGGGCCCCTGGGGCCAACGTCCTGACTTTC. Its protein product is CASSLSRAPGANVLTF. The whole variable domain, remainder taken from reference TRBV5-1 and TRBJ2-6, is KAGVTQTPRYLIKTRGQQVTLSCSPISGHRSVSWYQQTPGQGLQFLFEYFSETQRNKGNFPGRFSGRQFSNSRSEMNVSTLELGDSALYLCASSLSRAPGANVLTFGAGSRLTVL.

This chain connects TRBV6-1 to TRBJ2-3; no clear D. Germline V CDR1 and CDR2: MNHNS, SASEGT. This CDR3 has 13 amino acids. V was shortened by 5 bases and J by 1 base, with 7 bases between the two germline ends. The CDR3, as DNA: TGTGCCAGCAGTACCCCGGGCACAGATACGCAGTATTTT. The encoded protein is CASSTPGTDTQYF.

V is TRBV30 and J is TRBJ2-1, with a tentative D call TRBD2 (5 bases). The CDR3 consists of 13 residues. V was clipped by 4 bases and J by 5 bases, with 12 bases between them. Germline CDR1 reads GTSNPN; CDR2 reads SVGIG (reference sequence). CDR3: CAWKPRGNNEQFF. CDR3 DNA: TGTGCCTGGAAACCCCGGGGTAACAATGAGCAGTTCTTC.

This rearrangement joins TRBV28 to TRBJ1-6; 7 bases fit TRBD1. V shed 8 bases and J 5 bases; nucleotides not matched to a gene: 9. Germline-derived CDR1 and CDR2 are MDHEN and SYDVKM. The CDR3 totals 15 residues. The CDR3 region is CASHQLGQHNSPLHF. The CDR3 coding sequence is TGTGCCAGCCACCAACTGGGACAGCATAATTCACCCCTCCACTTT.

The chain has TRBV2 and TRBJ1-2; D gene ambiguous. V lost 7 bases and J lost 4, with 10 bases in between. CDR3 length equals 12 residues. Germline V lookup: CDR1 SNHLY, CDR2 FYNNEI. The CDR3 region has the DNA TGTGCCAGCACGGCCGGTGGCTATGGCTACACCTTC. Its protein product is CASTAGGYGYTF.

This chain connects TRBV15 to TRBJ2-1; D remains ambiguous. The CDR3 is 14 amino acids. Germline V gene sequence: CDR1 LNHNV, CDR2 YYDKDF (reference sequence). V was pared by 0 bases and J by 5 bases, with 8 bases between. This chain's CDR3 is CATSRDSSDNEQFF. CDR3 bases: TGTGCCACCAGCAGAGATTCATCGGACAATGAGCAGTTCTTC.

The chain has TRBV11-2 and TRBJ1-1; no clear D gene. The germline V gene encodes CDR1 SGHAT and CDR2 FQNNGV. CDR3 length: 13 residues. V shed 2 bases and J shed 5 bases, with 9 bases lying between them. This CDR3 reads CASSLLGKTEAFF. CDR3 in DNA: TGTGCCAGCAGCTTACTCGGGAAAACTGAAGCTTTCTTT.

The chain joins TRBV7-3 to TRBJ1-2; D is undetermined. Trimming cost V 1 base and J 0 bases, with 3 bases left between them. The CDR3 covers 13 residues. Germline V gene sequence: CDR1 SGHTA, CDR2 FQGTGA. The CDR3 loop is CASSLKANYGYTF. The CDR3 nucleotides read TGTGCCAGCAGCTTAAAGGCTAACTATGGCTACACCTTC.

The chain is built from TRBV25-1 and TRBJ2-1; D may be TRBD1 or TRBD2 (6 bases each). The CDR3 spans 15 residues. CDR1 is MGHDK, CDR2 SYGVNS, per germline. The V gene lost 4 bases and the J gene lost 8 bases, with 18 bases spanning the gap. The CDR3 protein is CASSGLQGRGDEQFF. In DNA, the CDR3 is TGTGCCAGCAGTGGTCTACAGGGTAGGGGGGATGAGCAGTTCTTC.